This T cell receptor (beta chain) was captured by sequencing in a study of T cells after yellow fever vaccination (dated by TCRdb to the late 2010s). For the study in its entirety: The SMART-Seq v4 Ultra Low Input RNA kit was used to prepare libraries from fractions with low cell numbers. Two healthy male donors, one aged 18 to 30 and one aged 30 to 40 years, were included in the cohort. Blood was collected at multiple timepoints before and after primary and secondary immunization, and bulk PBMC replicates and cell subsets were isolated. Bulk TCR alpha and beta repertoires were sequenced longitudinally to track T-cell clones before and after primary and booster YFV17D yellow fever vaccination.

CDR3 length: 15 amino acids, cysteine to phenylalanine. CDR3 DNA is the only sequence kept; it has 45 bases, read in frame from the first base. At the junction V is shortened by 4 bases and J by 6 bases, with 18 bases in between. For CDR1 and CDR2, the germline V gene lists MGHRA and YSYEKL. Data came from an Illumina NovaSeq 6000. TCR cDNA was made using 5'RACE template switching, a step that added a universal primer site and unique molecular identifiers. Priming of cDNA synthesis was performed from both the TCR alpha and TCR beta constant segments. Library amplification involved two PCR steps, and the second step added sample barcodes and sequencing adapters. Sequencing of libraries was performed on Illumina HiSeq 2500 (2x100 bp) or NovaSeq (2x150 bp). On the authors' methods: MIGEC was used to demultiplex reads and collapse the reads into UMI consensus sequences, and MiXCR was used for V(D)J alignment. Clonotypes responding to the vaccine were identified with edgeR on replicate PBMC samples, with the criteria of FDR below 0.01 and a log2 fold change above 5 up to day 15. Bulk clonotypes were assigned CD4 or CD8 identity according to which sequenced CD4 or CD8 repertoire held them at higher abundance. Clones were called with MiXCR by TCRdb after fastp trimmed the public reads at Q25, and only in-frame beta chains were retained. Rows merge per CDR3 protein into single entries with the most common DNA and genes. TCRdb's processing, not the study's, gives the V and J calls here. The sample table holds a few hundred thousand distinct CDR3 sequences, of which roughly 4.3% were seen once. The ten largest make up about 22% of the sample.

General study outcomes and caveats: A small fraction of clonotypes appeared in both the CD4 and CD8 compartments, likely as a result of convergent recombination. Because only two donors were included in the study, the extent to which the findings can be generalized is limited. Most clones expanded after primary vaccination were re-detected after the booster (just under 97% of CD4 and 80% to 90% of CD8), suggesting broad memory maintenance. Computational filtering was needed because FACS-sorted repertoires could contain abundant contaminating clonotypes from the bulk population. Compared with the primary T-cell response, the secondary T-cell response was weaker but faster, peaking on day 5 rather than day 15.

Taken with the paper, the label for treatment or condition translates to: live attenuated yellow fever vaccine strain. At each blood-draw timepoint, two biological replicates of bulk PBMCs were obtained. PBMCs were isolated from peripheral blood using a standard Ficoll-Paque protocol. RNA was extracted with TriZol from bulk PBMCs, CD4 and CD8 fractions, and dextramer-positive and dextramer-negative fractions. Turning to this clonotype: Its target antigen remains unknown. The input lacks base qualities; no much larger clone sits a single base away.

This material consisted of PBMCs, taken 5 days after the yellow fever booster vaccination. The chain links TRBV4-1 with TRBJ1-1, with an unclear D gene assignment. The receptor comes from a man aged 18 to 30 who received the YFV17D yellow fever vaccine. Here is the DNA: TGCGCCAGCAGCCCACCCGGTGGGAGGCGGGCTGAAGCTTTCTTT. It translates as CASSPPGGRRAEAFF.